The TCR beta chain described here comes from a study of cytomegalovirus exposure and HLA in healthy donors. The V gene end was trimmed by 5 bases and the J gene end by 9 bases; junction bases not matched to a gene: 9. The CDR3 covers 14 residues. In germline, CDR1 is SEHNR, CDR2 FQNEAQ (reference sequence). Study-wide points: Reported performance of the classifier showed diagnosis of cytomegalovirus status with high specificity and sensitivity. TCR clusters originating in the first cohort tended to co-occur in the approximately 130 validation repertoires, according to a later analysis. The study flagged 150 to 200 TCR beta chains as cytomegalovirus-associated.

This clone was counted once. Its target is unknown. Assay used: immunoSEQ multiplex PCR; TCRdb lists only in-frame clones, some missing. The repertoire has around 150,000 clones, about nine tenths of them found once; the top ten carry roughly 5.8%. This TCR came from a woman in her thirties in good health and CMV-seronegative. The sample taken for sequencing was PBMCs. The rearrangement links TRBV7-9 to TRBJ2-2, with 7 bases lining up with TRBD2. The DNA of the CDR3 is TGTGCCAGCAGCGCATCTCCGGGAGGCAGGGAGCTGTTTTTT. Amino acid sequence: CASSASPGGRELFF.